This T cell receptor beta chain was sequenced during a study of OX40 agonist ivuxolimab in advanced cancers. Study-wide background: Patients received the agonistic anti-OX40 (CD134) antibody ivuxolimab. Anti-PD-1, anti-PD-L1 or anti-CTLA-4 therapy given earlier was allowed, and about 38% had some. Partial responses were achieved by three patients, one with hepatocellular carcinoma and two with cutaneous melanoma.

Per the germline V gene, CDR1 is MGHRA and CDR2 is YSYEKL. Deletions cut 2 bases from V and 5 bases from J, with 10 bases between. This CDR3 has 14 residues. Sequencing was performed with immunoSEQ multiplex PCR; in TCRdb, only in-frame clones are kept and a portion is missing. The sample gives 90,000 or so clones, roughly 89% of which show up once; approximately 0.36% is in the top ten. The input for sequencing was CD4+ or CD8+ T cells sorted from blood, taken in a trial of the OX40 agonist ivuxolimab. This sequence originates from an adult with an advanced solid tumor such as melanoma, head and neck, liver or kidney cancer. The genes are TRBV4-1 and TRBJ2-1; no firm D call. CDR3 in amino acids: CASSQQWGDNEQFF. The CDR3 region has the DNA TGCGCCAGCAGCCAACAATGGGGTGACAATGAGCAGTTCTTC.